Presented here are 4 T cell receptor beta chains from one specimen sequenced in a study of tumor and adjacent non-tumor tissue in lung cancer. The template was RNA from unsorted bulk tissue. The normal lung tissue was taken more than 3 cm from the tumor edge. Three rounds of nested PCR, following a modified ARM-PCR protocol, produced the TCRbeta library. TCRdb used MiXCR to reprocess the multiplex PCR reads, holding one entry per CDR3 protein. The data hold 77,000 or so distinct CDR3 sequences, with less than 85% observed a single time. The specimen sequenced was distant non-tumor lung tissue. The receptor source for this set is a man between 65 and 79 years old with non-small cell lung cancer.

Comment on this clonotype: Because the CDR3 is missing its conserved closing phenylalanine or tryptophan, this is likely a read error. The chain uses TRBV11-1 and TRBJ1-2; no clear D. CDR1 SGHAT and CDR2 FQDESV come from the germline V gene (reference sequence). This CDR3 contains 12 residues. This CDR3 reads CVSSLYRYDYTS. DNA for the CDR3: TGTGTCAGCAGCTTATACAGATATGACTACACCTCC.

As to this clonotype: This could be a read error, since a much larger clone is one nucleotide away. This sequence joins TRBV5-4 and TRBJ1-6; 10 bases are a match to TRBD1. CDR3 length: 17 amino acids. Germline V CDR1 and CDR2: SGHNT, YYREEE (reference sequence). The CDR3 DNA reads TGTGCCAGCAGCCGAACCCCGGGACAGGGGCTTAATTCACCCTTCCACTTT. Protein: CASSRTPGQGLNSPFHF.

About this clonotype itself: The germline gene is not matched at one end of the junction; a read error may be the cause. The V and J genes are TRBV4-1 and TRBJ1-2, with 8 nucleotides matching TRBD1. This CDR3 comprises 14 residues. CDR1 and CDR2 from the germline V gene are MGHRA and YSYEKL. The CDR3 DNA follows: TGCACCAGCAGCCTGGCAGGGGGCGCCCCTGGCTACACTTTC. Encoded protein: CTSSLAGGAPGYTF.

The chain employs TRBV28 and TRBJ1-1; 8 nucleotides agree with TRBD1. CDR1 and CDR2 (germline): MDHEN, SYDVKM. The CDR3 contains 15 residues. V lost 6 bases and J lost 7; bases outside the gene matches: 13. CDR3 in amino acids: CASSQTDRALNEAFF. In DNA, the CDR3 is TGTGCCAGCAGCCAAACGGACAGGGCTCTCAATGAAGCTTTCTTT.